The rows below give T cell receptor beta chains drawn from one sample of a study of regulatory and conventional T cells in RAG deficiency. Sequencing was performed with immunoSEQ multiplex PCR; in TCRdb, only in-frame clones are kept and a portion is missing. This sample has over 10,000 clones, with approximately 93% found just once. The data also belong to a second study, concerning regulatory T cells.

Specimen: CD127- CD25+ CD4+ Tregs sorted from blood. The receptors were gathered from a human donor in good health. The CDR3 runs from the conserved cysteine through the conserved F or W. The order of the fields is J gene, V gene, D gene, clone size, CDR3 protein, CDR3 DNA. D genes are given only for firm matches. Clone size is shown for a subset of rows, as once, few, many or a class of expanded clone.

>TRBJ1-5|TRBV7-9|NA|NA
CASSLAGDGQPQHF
TGTGCCAGCAGCTTAGCAGGGGATGGTCAGCCCCAGCATTTT
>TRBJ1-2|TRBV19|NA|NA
CASSTPAGRGDYGYTF
TGTGCCAGTAGTACCCCCGCAGGGCGGGGGGACTATGGCTACACCTTC
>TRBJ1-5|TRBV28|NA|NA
CASRIRLSNQPQHF
TGTGCCAGCAGAATAAGACTTAGCAATCAGCCCCAGCATTTT
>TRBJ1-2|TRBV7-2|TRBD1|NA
CASSPRQGVDGYTF
TGTGCCAGCAGCCCCAGACAGGGCGTTGATGGCTACACCTTC
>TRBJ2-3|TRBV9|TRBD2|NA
CASSGPSSGGVTDTQYF
TGTGCCAGCAGCGGACCATCTAGCGGGGGCGTCACAGATACGCAGTATTTT
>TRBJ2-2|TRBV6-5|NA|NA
CASRPWAAPGELFF
TGTGCCAGCAGACCCTGGGCAGCCCCAGGGGAGCTGTTTTTT
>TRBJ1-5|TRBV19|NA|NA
CASSIVSSPSAQHF
TGTGCCAGTAGTATAGTAAGTTCCCCCTCGGCCCAGCATTTT
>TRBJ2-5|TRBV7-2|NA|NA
CASSPPGLQETQYF
TGTGCCAGCAGCCCACCGGGACTCCAAGAGACCCAGTACTTC
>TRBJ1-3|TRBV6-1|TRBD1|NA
CASSGQGIRNTIYF
TGTGCCAGCAGCGGACAGGGGATAAGAAACACCATATATTTT
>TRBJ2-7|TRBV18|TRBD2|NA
CASSPPGLAPSSYEQYF
TGTGCCAGCTCACCACCGGGACTAGCTCCAAGCTCCTACGAGCAGTACTTC
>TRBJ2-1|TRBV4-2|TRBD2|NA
CASSSNGGGNYNEQFF
TGTGCCAGCAGCTCCAACGGGGGGGGGAACTACAATGAGCAGTTCTTC
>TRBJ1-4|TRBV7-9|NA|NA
CASSFGGDNEKLFF
TGTGCCAGCAGCTTTGGGGGGGATAATGAAAAACTGTTTTTT
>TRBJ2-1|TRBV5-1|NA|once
CASSGARLNNEQFF
TGCGCCAGCAGCGGAGCCCGTTTAAACAATGAGCAGTTCTTC
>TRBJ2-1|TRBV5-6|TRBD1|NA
CASSLPQGANEQFF
TGTGCCAGCAGCTTGCCCCAGGGGGCGAATGAGCAGTTCTTC
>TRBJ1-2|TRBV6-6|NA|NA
CASNMRQHYGYTF
TGTGCCAGCAACATGCGACAGCACTATGGCTACACCTTC
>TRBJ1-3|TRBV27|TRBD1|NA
CASSLTAGQGAVMRNTIYF
TGTGCCAGCAGTTTGACCGCGGGACAGGGGGCCGTTATGAGGAACACCATATATTTT
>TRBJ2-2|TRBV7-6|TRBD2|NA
CASSLLAGRQPNTGELFF
TGTGCCAGCAGCTTGCTAGCGGGGCGGCAGCCGAACACCGGGGAGCTGTTTTTT